This T cell receptor beta chain was observed in a study of T cells after yellow fever vaccination. One entry per CDR3 protein results from TCRdb running MiXCR on the 5' RACE reads. The data contain hundreds of thousands of distinct CDR3 sequences, approximately 3.8% of them seen just once; the ten biggest clones take up about 25%. The V gene lost 1 base and the J gene lost 0 bases, with 9 bases spanning the gap. Germline CDR1 reads SGHAT; CDR2 reads FQNNGV. This CDR3 has 16 residues. The chain joins TRBV11-2 to TRBJ1-4; D gene ambiguous. Material: PBMCs, obtained on the day of the yellow fever booster vaccination. The receptor comes from a man younger than 35 who received the YFV17D yellow fever vaccine. CDR3 residues: CASSLVGAATNEKLFF. The CDR3 coding sequence is TGTGCCAGCAGCTTAGTGGGCGCCGCAACTAATGAAAAACTGTTTTTT.